The rows below give T cell receptor beta chains drawn from one sample of a study of identical twins. TCRdb reprocessed the 5' RACE reads via MiXCR and lists one record per CDR3 protein. The sample carries some 330,000 distinct CDR3 sequences, roughly 9% recorded once. The material sequenced was naive T cells sorted from blood. Source of these receptors: a woman between 45 and 65 years old in good health. CDR3s include the opening cysteine and the closing phenylalanine or tryptophan. D genes are given only for firm matches. Clone size is stated in some rows and not others, as once, few, many or a class when expanded.

j_call | v_call | clone_size | d_call | cdr3_aa | cdr3_nt
TRBJ2-1 | TRBV5-1 | few | NA | CASSPTPSTSYNEQFF | TGCGCCAGCAGCCCAACGCCTAGTACTTCCTACAATGAGCAGTTCTTC
TRBJ2-7 | TRBV24-1 | NA | NA | CATSEPDPSYEQYF | TGTGCCACCAGTGAACCTGACCCATCCTACGAGCAGTACTTC
TRBJ2-4 | TRBV7-9 | NA | TRBD1 | CASSPGTGRIIQYF | TGTGCCAGCAGCCCAGGGACAGGGAGGATCATTCAGTACTTC
TRBJ2-5 | TRBV20-1 | many | NA | CSARHGLETQYF | TGCAGTGCTAGACACGGACTGGAGACCCAGTACTTC
TRBJ2-3 | TRBV15 | NA | NA | CATSRETGSTDTQYF | TGTGCCACCAGCAGAGAAACAGGGAGCACAGATACGCAGTATTTT
TRBJ2-1 | TRBV5-6 | NA | TRBD2 | CASSWGTRRQFF | TGTGCCAGCAGCTGGGGGACTAGGAGGCAGTTCTTC
TRBJ1-6 | TRBV6-5 | NA | TRBD1 | CASSQPDRTNSPLHF | TGTGCCAGCAGCCAACCGGACAGGACGAATTCACCCCTCCACTTT
TRBJ2-1 | TRBV24-1 | few | NA | CATSERGQGEQFF | TGTGCCACCTCCGAACGGGGTCAGGGTGAGCAGTTCTTC
TRBJ1-6 | TRBV20-1 | NA | NA | CSARRSSYNSPLHF | TGCAGTGCTAGACGGAGCTCCTATAATTCACCCCTCCACTTT
TRBJ2-1 | TRBV5-1 | many | TRBD1 | CASSRDSTNEQFF | TGCGCCAGCAGCAGGGACAGCACAAATGAGCAGTTCTTC
TRBJ2-7 | TRBV5-1 | few | NA | CASSGGPYEQYF | TGCGCCAGCAGCGGTGGACCCTACGAGCAGTACTTC
TRBJ2-4 | TRBV2 | many | NA | CASSLDTAKNIQYF | TGTGCCAGCAGCCTGGACACCGCCAAAAACATTCAGTACTTC
TRBJ2-1 | TRBV7-3 | few | NA | CASSLRSPGLGAEGEQFF | TGTGCCAGCAGCTTAAGATCCCCGGGACTTGGGGCGGAAGGTGAGCAGTTCTTC
TRBJ1-1 | TRBV2 | many | NA | CASSEAARATEAFF | TGTGCCAGCAGTGAAGCGGCCAGGGCGACTGAAGCTTTCTTT
TRBJ2-1 | TRBV18 | NA | NA | CASSPPLRTSYNEQFF | TGTGCCAGCTCACCACCTCTGAGGACTTCATACAATGAGCAGTTCTTC
TRBJ2-3 | TRBV5-1 | few | NA | CASSEGLTDTQYF | TGCGCCAGCAGCGAAGGACTTACAGATACGCAGTATTTT
TRBJ2-5 | TRBV6-5 | few | NA | CASSTRNLKQETQYF | TGTGCCAGCAGTACCCGAAATCTTAAACAAGAGACCCAGTACTTC
TRBJ1-4 | TRBV5-1 | NA | NA | CASSLRTVNEKLFF | TGCGCCAGCAGCTTGAGGACCGTTAATGAAAAACTGTTTTTT